These 5 T cell receptor beta chains originate from one sample sequenced in a study of blood T cell repertoires in COVID-19. Only in-frame clones appear in the TCRdb table, and some are missing; sequencing was by immunoSEQ multiplex PCR. Seen here are approximately 310,000 clones, about nine tenths observed once, and the top ten hold over 4%. Sequencing was carried out using PBMCs or T cells enriched from blood (not recorded which). The origin of the receptors is a man aged 55 to 70 who had recovered from COVID-19.

The V call is TRBV20-1, the J call TRBJ2-7; TRBD1 matches 7 bases. Unmatched junction bases numbered 7, after V lost 3 bases and J lost 2 bases. The CDR3 consists of 14 residues. Germline V gene sequence: CDR1 DFQATT, CDR2 SNEGSKA (reference sequence). The CDR3 DNA reads as TGCAGTGCTAGTAGACAGGGTACTGCCTACGAGCAGTACTTC. It specifies CSASRQGTAYEQYF.

The chain combines TRBV2 with TRBJ1-5, with 9 bases that match TRBD1. This CDR3 region has 14 residues. The V and J ends lost 9 bases and 2 bases, in that order; junction bases with no gene match: 5. The germline V gene has CDR1 SNHLY and CDR2 FYNNEI. CDR3: CASRTGARNQPQHF. For the CDR3, the DNA is TGTGCCAGTCGGACAGGGGCCCGCAATCAGCCCCAGCATTTT.

This clone was observed once. The chain combines TRBV5-4 with TRBJ1-3; D unclear. Germline-derived CDR1 and CDR2 are SGHNT and YYREEE (reference sequence). This CDR3 comprises 12 residues. Trimming took 5 bases from V and 7 from J, leaving 10 bases between them. CDR3 sequence (DNA): TGTGCCAGCAGTAACTATCCGAACACCATATATTTT. It yields the protein CASSNYPNTIYF.

This clone showed up just once. The rearrangement links TRBV7-2 to TRBJ2-2, with D maybe TRBD1 (5 bases). CDR3 length: 15 residues. Germline CDR1 SGHTA, CDR2 FQGNSA. V dropped 5 bases and J dropped 3 bases, with 13 bases sitting between them. DNA for the CDR3: TGTGCCAGCAGCCTCACACCGACAGACACCGGGGAGCTGTTTTTT. Amino acids: CASSLTPTDTGELFF.

The chain has TRBV2 and TRBJ2-2; perhaps TRBD2 as D (6 bases). Trimming shortened V by 7 bases and J by 6 bases, and 18 bases separated the two germline ends. Germline V gene lookup returns CDR1 SNHLY and CDR2 FYNNEI. CDR3 length: 15 residues. CDR3 nucleotide sequence: TGTGCCAGCACGAAACTAGTCCCGGGGGCCGGGGAGCTGTTTTTT. It yields the protein CASTKLVPGAGELFF.